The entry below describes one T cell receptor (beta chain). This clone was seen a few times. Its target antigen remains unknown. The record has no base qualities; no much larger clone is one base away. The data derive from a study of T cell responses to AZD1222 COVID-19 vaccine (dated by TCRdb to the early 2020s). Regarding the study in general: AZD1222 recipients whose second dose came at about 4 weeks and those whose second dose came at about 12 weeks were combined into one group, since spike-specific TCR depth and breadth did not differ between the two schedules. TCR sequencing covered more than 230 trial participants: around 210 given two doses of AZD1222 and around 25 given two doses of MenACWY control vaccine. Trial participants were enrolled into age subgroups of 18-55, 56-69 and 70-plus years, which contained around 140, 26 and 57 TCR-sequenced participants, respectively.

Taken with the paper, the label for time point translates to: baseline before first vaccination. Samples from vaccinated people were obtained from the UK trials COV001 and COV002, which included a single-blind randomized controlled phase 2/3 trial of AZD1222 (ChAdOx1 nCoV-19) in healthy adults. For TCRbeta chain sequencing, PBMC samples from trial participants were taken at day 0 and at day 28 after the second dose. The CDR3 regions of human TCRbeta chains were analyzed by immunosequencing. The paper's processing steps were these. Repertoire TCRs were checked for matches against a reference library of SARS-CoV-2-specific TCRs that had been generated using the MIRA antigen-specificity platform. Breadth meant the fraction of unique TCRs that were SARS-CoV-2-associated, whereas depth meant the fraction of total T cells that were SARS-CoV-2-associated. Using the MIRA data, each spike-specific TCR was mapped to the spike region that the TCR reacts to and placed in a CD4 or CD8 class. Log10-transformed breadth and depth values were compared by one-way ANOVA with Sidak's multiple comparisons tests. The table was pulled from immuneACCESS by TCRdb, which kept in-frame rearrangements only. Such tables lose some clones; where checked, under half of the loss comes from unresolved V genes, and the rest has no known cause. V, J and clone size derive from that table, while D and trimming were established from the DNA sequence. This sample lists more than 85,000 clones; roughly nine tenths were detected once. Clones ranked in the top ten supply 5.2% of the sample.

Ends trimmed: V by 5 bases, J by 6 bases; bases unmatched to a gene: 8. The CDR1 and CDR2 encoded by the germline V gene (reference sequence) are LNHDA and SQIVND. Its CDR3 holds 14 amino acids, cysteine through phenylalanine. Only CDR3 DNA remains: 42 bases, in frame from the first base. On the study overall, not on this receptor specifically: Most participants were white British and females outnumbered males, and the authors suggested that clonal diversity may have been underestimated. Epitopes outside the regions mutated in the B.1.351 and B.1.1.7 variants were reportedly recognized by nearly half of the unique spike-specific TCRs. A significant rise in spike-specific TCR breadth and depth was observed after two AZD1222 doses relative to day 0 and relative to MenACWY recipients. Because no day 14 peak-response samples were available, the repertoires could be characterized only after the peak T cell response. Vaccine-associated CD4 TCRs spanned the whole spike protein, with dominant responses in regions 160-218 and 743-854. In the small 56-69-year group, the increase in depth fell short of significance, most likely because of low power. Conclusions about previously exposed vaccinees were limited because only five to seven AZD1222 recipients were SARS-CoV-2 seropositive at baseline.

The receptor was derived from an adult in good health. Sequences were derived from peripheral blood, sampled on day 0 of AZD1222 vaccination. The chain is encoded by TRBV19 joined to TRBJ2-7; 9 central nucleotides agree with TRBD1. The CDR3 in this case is CASSPGTGSSEQYF. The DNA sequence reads TGTGCCAGTAGTCCCGGGACAGGGTCGTCCGAGCAGTACTTC.